These 9 T cell receptor beta chains were all obtained from the same sample, sequenced in a study of blood T cell repertoires in COVID-19. The data were produced by immunoSEQ multiplex PCR, yet TCRdb's version contains in-frame clones alone and is incomplete. The sample consists of some 330,000 clones, 80% to 95% of them appearing once. Material: PBMCs or T cells enriched from blood (not recorded which). The receptors stem from a woman aged 25 to 45 who had recovered from COVID-19.

V gene TRBV6-5 combines with J gene TRBJ2-7; 7 bases line up with TRBD1. The germline gives CDR1 MNHEY, CDR2 SVGAGI. Trimming took 5 bases from V and 3 from J; bases not matched to a gene: 1. This CDR3 is 12 amino acids long. Written as DNA, the CDR3 is TGTGCCAGCAGTCCAGGGGGCTACGAGCAGTACTTC. Its translation: CASSPGGYEQYF.

V usage is TRBV28 and J usage is TRBJ2-7, with 7 bases lining up with TRBD1. The CDR3 extends over 17 amino acids. Germline V gene sequence: CDR1 MDHEN, CDR2 SYDVKM. The trim removed 4 bases at V and 2 bases at J, leaving 14 bases unmatched. CDR3 region: CASSSRLKRTGPYEQYF. DNA for the CDR3: TGTGCCAGCAGTTCTCGACTTAAACGGACAGGTCCCTACGAGCAGTACTTC.

The genes are TRBV6-5 and TRBJ2-3; possibly TRBD2 for D (6 bases). Germline loops: CDR1 MNHEY, CDR2 SVGAGI. This CDR3 is 13 amino acids long. The V and J ends lost 6 bases and 5 bases respectively, with 12 bases between them. CDR3 coding DNA: TGTGCCAGCAGCTACACGGAGGGAGATACGCAGTATTTT. Protein product: CASSYTEGDTQYF.

The J gene is TRBJ2-7, the V gene TRBV11-1; 7 bases line up with TRBD1. Germline trimming cut 6 bases from V and 5 bases from J; bases unmatched to any gene: 10. The CDR3 contains 14 residues. Germline V gene lookup returns CDR1 SGHAT and CDR2 FQDESV (reference sequence). CDR3 sequence (DNA): TGTGCCAGCAGGTTATACAGGGGTGCGAACGAGCAGTACTTC. As protein: CASRLYRGANEQYF.

The chain is built from TRBV7-8 and TRBJ2-7, with TRBD2 identical over 15 bases. The CDR3 extends over 16 amino acids. The J segment lost 5 bases and the V segment lost 4 bases, leaving 6 bases of the junction unmatched. Germline assignment: CDR1 SGHVS and CDR2 FQNEAQ. The CDR3 DNA follows: TGTGCCAGCAGCTACGGACTAGCGGGAGGGCCCCACGAGCAGTACTTC. It translates to CASSYGLAGGPHEQYF.

Comment on this clone: Other nucleotide sequences in the sample specify the same CDR3. The rearrangement links TRBV9 to TRBJ1-2; TRBD1 might be the D (5 bases). Germline V gene data show CDR1 as SGDLS and CDR2 as YYNGEE. V was trimmed by 0 bases and J by 4 bases, leaving 10 bases between them. The CDR3 extends over 14 amino acids. CDR3 nucleotide sequence: TGTGCCAGCAGCGTAGGGCAGGGAAGCTATGGCTACACCTTC. It is translated as CASSVGQGSYGYTF.

The rearrangement uses TRBV7-3 and TRBJ2-3, with D possibly TRBD2 on 5 matching bases. Trimming pared 5 bases from V and 0 bases from J, leaving 15 bases between. This CDR3 is built from 16 residues. The germline V gene encodes CDR1 SGHTA and CDR2 FQGTGA. CDR3 loop: CASSIQGGGSTDTQYF. The CDR3 nucleotides are TGTGCCAGCAGCATCCAAGGTGGCGGGAGCACAGATACGCAGTATTTT.

This chain uses TRBV2 with TRBJ1-4, with D maybe TRBD1 (5 bases). V lost 6 bases, J lost 0 bases, and 11 bases lay in between. The CDR3 spans 15 residues. Germline CDR1 and CDR2: SNHLY and FYNNEI. The CDR3 coding sequence is TGTGCCAGCAGAGAGACAGTTACAACTAATGAAAAACTGTTTTTT. Translation gives CASRETVTTNEKLFF.

The sample holds one count of this clone. V usage is TRBV24-1 and J usage is TRBJ2-6; tentatively, D is TRBD2 (7 bases). The CDR3 extends over 20 amino acids. Germline loops: CDR1 KGHDR, CDR2 SFDVKD. V lost 3 bases to trimming and J lost 0 bases, with 20 bases between them. DNA for the CDR3: TGTGCCACCAGTGATGCGAGCGGGACACCTAAGAGCTCTGGGGCCAACGTCCTGACTTTC. As protein: CATSDASGTPKSSGANVLTF.